Below, 5 T cell receptor beta chains from the same sample are listed, as sequenced in a study of cytotoxic CD8 clonotypes in ibrutinib-treated CLL (dated by TCRdb to 2020 to 2022). This specimen's time point label, interpreted: around 25 months on ibrutinib. Libraries were made using the immunoSEQ multiplex PCR assay. Drawn from immuneACCESS, this table holds only the in-frame rearrangements with V and J called that TCRdb kept. Clones are partly lost; checked studies trace under half to an unresolved V gene and leave the rest unexplained. In this sample the table shows roughly 200,000 clones, around 72% of which occur a single time. The top ten hold around an eighth of the sample. The source material was PBMCs, sampled after 24 months of ibrutinib treatment. These receptors were obtained from a human donor with chronic lymphocytic leukemia.

J is TRBJ2-1 and V is TRBV29-1; D is unresolved. The CDR3 runs to 11 residues. V was clipped by 7 bases and J by 9 bases, with 13 bases between them. CDR1 is SQVTM and CDR2 is ANQGSEA in the germline V gene. CDR3: CSGRVESEQFF. DNA for the CDR3: TGCAGCGGACGAGTCGAGTCTGAGCAGTTCTTC.

Turning to this clone: The sample carries other DNA sequences with the same CDR3. This chain joins TRBV6-5 and TRBJ2-7; unclear D gene. V lost 6 bases, J lost 3 bases, and 6 bases lay in between. CDR1 and CDR2 (germline): MNHEY, SVGAGI. CDR3 size: 11 residues. CDR3 loop: CASSRNYEQYF. The CDR3 nucleotides read TGTGCCAGCAGCCGTAACTACGAGCAGTACTTC.

The chain employs TRBV2 and TRBJ2-3; D is undetermined. Per the germline V gene, CDR1 is SNHLY and CDR2 is FYNNEI. The CDR3 has 14 amino acids. The V end was cut by 3 bases, the J end by 4 bases, with 11 bases between. Here the CDR3 DNA reads TGTGCCAGCAGTGACAGCGCATGGTCAGATACGCAGTATTTT. Protein: CASSDSAWSDTQYF.

In this sample, this clone turned up a few times. This chain joins TRBV18 and TRBJ1-2; D gene unclear. V dropped 3 bases and J dropped 8 bases, with 16 bases sitting between them. Germline V gene sequence: CDR1 KGHSH, CDR2 LQKENI. The CDR3 loop spans 14 amino acids. The DNA for the CDR3 is TGTGCCAGCTCACCCTCCATACCTCTTGTCGGCTACACCTTC. Translating gives CASSPSIPLVGYTF.

The chain recombines TRBV5-1 with TRBJ1-2; no reliable D call. Germline V gives CDR1 SGHRS, CDR2 YFSETQ. Deletions cut 3 bases from V and 4 bases from J, with 10 bases between. This CDR3 is 13 amino acids long. CDR3 nucleotide sequence: TGCGCCAGCAGCTCCGCAGGCCTCTATGGCTACACCTTC. This gives the protein CASSSAGLYGYTF.